These T cell receptor beta chains were read from a single sample in a study of regulatory T cells in long-lasting Graves disease. TCRdb itself ran the multiplex PCR reads through MiXCR, one entry per CDR3 protein. The profile shows about 440,000 distinct CDR3 sequences, 15% of them singletons. The same specimen was also included in a second study, on T cells in Graves' hyperthyroidism and ophthalmopathy.

Sequences were derived from peripheral blood mononuclear cells (PBMCs), sampled at new diagnosis, from a patient treated with antithyroid drugs. The source of these receptors is a woman in her twenties or thirties with Graves disease. Both conserved end residues are part of each CDR3. The order of the fields is CDR3 DNA, CDR3 protein, clone size, V gene, J gene, D gene. A D gene is named only where the DNA matches it firmly. Where a row states a size, it is once, few, many or the class of an expanded clone; other rows omit it.

DNA: TGTGCCACACAGAGCATCACGAACACCGGGGAGCTGTTTTTT
CDR3: CATQSITNTGELFF
size: many
V: TRBV12-3/TRBV12-4
J: TRBJ2-2
D: .

DNA: TGTGCCAGCAGTTTCTTGAATCAGCCCCAGCATTTT
CDR3: CASSFLNQPQHF
size: .
V: TRBV28
J: TRBJ1-5
D: .

DNA: TGTGCCAGCCGTCGGGACAGGGAGCAGTATTTT
CDR3: CASRRDREQYF
size: .
V: TRBV2
J: TRBJ2-3
D: TRBD1

DNA: TGCAGTGCTAGAGGGACAGACTATAATTCACCCCTCCACTTT
CDR3: CSARGTDYNSPLHF
size: .
V: TRBV20-1
J: TRBJ1-6
D: .

DNA: TGTGCCAGCAGCCAAGATAGGTATATGTCTTTTGAAGCTTTCTTT
CDR3: CASSQDRYMSFEAFF
size: few
V: TRBV14
J: TRBJ1-1
D: .

DNA: TGTGCCTGGGTCGAGGGAGGGCTACTGTACAATGAGCAGTTCTTC
CDR3: CAWVEGGLLYNEQFF
size: many
V: TRBV30
J: TRBJ2-1
D: TRBD2

DNA: TGCAGTGCTTCACGAACTAGCGGGAGTACGGGGGAGCTGTTTTTT
CDR3: CSASRTSGSTGELFF
size: few
V: TRBV20-1
J: TRBJ2-2
D: TRBD2

DNA: TGTGCCAGCACCCCGCAGTCGTTCGCCTCTGGAAACACCATATATTTT
CDR3: CASTPQSFASGNTIYF
size: many
V: TRBV6-2/TRBV6-3
J: TRBJ1-3
D: .

DNA: TGCAGTGCTTTTAAGGGTGGAACTAATGAAAAACTGTTTTTT
CDR3: CSAFKGGTNEKLFF
size: many
V: TRBV20-1
J: TRBJ1-4
D: .

DNA: TGTGCCAGCAGTACTGAACAGGAAAACACTGAAGCTTTCTTT
CDR3: CASSTEQENTEAFF
size: many
V: TRBV28
J: TRBJ1-1
D: .

DNA: TGTGCCAGCAGTTACATTCTCTTCGGCAGCACCTATGGCTACACCTTC
CDR3: CASSYILFGSTYGYTF
size: .
V: TRBV6-5
J: TRBJ1-2
D: .

DNA: TGTGCCAGCAGAGGGGACGGAAATGCGGAGCAGTTCTTC
CDR3: CASRGDGNAEQFF
size: many
V: TRBV2
J: TRBJ2-1
D: .

DNA: TGTGCCAGCAGTTCGACAGGGGGCGGTCCAGATACGCAGTATTTT
CDR3: CASSSTGGGPDTQYF
size: many
V: TRBV28
J: TRBJ2-3
D: TRBD1

DNA: TGTGCCAGCTCGTGGGACGGCCAAGAGCAGTACTTC
CDR3: CASSWDGQEQYF
size: .
V: TRBV19
J: TRBJ2-7
D: .

DNA: TGTGCCAGCAGCCCCCGGACAGGGAGCACCTACGAGCAGTACTTC
CDR3: CASSPRTGSTYEQYF
size: many
V: TRBV7-2
J: TRBJ2-7
D: TRBD1

DNA: TGCAGTGCTAGCGGGAGGCCCGGGGCGGAGACCCAGTACTTC
CDR3: CSASGRPGAETQYF
size: few
V: TRBV20-1
J: TRBJ2-5
D: TRBD2

DNA: TGTGCCAGCAGCTTAACGGGCTCAGGGCTAGCGGGAGGCGAGCAGTACTTC
CDR3: CASSLTGSGLAGGEQYF
size: many
V: TRBV7-3
J: TRBJ2-7
D: TRBD2

DNA: TGCGCCAGCAGTGGAGGGCTTGGGGAAAAACTGTTTTTT
CDR3: CASSGGLGEKLFF
size: once
V: TRBV5-1
J: TRBJ1-4
D: .

DNA: TGCGCCAGCAGTGAGTCTTTTGGTGAAGCTTTCTTT
CDR3: CASSESFGEAFF
size: .
V: TRBV10-1
J: TRBJ1-1
D: .

DNA: TGTGCCAGCAGCCCGGTAGACCCCCAGCCGGGACTAGCGGGAGTAAGAGAGACCCAGTACTTC
CDR3: CASSPVDPQPGLAGVRETQYF
size: .
V: TRBV5-6
J: TRBJ2-5
D: TRBD2

DNA: TGTGCCAGCAGTTTCCCGACTAGCGGGTGGGGGTACAATGAGCAGTTCTTC
CDR3: CASSFPTSGWGYNEQFF
size: many
V: TRBV28
J: TRBJ2-1
D: TRBD2

DNA: TGTGCCTGGAGTGGACAGTACGTGAACACTGAAGCTTTCTTT
CDR3: CAWSGQYVNTEAFF
size: many
V: TRBV30
J: TRBJ1-1
D: .

DNA: TGTGCCAGCAGTTTGAGGCTAGCGGGAGTAGGCAATGAGCAGTTCTTC
CDR3: CASSLRLAGVGNEQFF
size: few
V: TRBV27
J: TRBJ2-1
D: TRBD2

DNA: TGTGCCAGCAGTGCTAGGACAGGGAGGGGCAATCAGCCCCAGCATTTT
CDR3: CASSARTGRGNQPQHF
size: .
V: TRBV2
J: TRBJ1-5
D: TRBD1

DNA: TGTGCCAGCAGTTCCCCAGCGGGAGGGCGTTACGAGCAGTACTTC
CDR3: CASSSPAGGRYEQYF
size: few
V: TRBV6-9
J: TRBJ2-7
D: TRBD2

DNA: TGCAGTGCTTACCCAGCTGGACAGGGGGCATCTCAGCCCCAGCATTTT
CDR3: CSAYPAGQGASQPQHF
size: few
V: TRBV20-1
J: TRBJ1-5
D: TRBD1